The 7 T cell receptor beta chains listed next were all sequenced from one sample in a study of cytomegalovirus exposure and HLA in healthy donors. The PCR was carried out with 60 Vbeta primers and 13 Jbeta primers. TCRdb's table, derived via immunoSEQ multiplex PCR, lists solely in-frame clones and lacks some. The sample lists around 170,000 clones; more than 75% were seen once. Sequenced sample: PBMCs. The receptors were sampled from a woman in her thirties in good health and CMV-seropositive.

This chain uses TRBV19 with TRBJ1-5, with 7 bases matching TRBD1. The CDR3 extends over 17 amino acids. Trimming took 7 bases from V and 1 from J; bases not matched to a gene: 13. CDR1 is LNHDA, CDR2 SQIVND, per germline (reference sequence). In DNA form, the CDR3 reads TGTGCCAGTAAAACCCTCTGGGACAGCGGGAGCAATCAGCCCCAGCATTTT. Its protein is CASKTLWDSGSNQPQHF.

This clone has only a few counts. The chain is built from TRBV28 and TRBJ2-7, with D perhaps matching TRBD2 (6 bases). V was clipped by 2 bases and J by 0 bases, with 14 bases between them. In germline, CDR1 is MDHEN, CDR2 SYDVKM. This CDR3 contains 16 residues. The CDR3 DNA is TGTGCCAGCAGTTTACCCCTGGCGGGGACCTCCTACGAGCAGTACTTC. Translated, it gives CASSLPLAGTSYEQYF. The full variable domain, rest sourced from reference TRBV28 and TRBJ2-7, is DVKVTQSSRYLVKRTGEKVFLECVQDMDHENMFWYRQDPGLGLRLIYFSYDVKMKEKGDIPEGYSVSREKKERFSLILESASTNQTSMYLCASSLPLAGTSYEQYFGPGTRLTVT.

This chain uses TRBV7-8 with TRBJ1-3; D possibly corresponds to TRBD1 (5 bases). CDR3 length: 13 amino acids. The V end lost 0 bases, the J end lost 5 bases, and 5 bases lay between the germline ends. CDR1 is SGHVS, CDR2 FQNEAQ, per germline. The CDR3 loop reads CASSLADRNTIYF. In DNA, the CDR3 is TGTGCCAGCAGCTTAGCGGACAGAAACACCATATATTTT.

The chain is built from TRBV5-1 and TRBJ1-4; D may be TRBD1 (6 bases). This CDR3 is built from 19 residues. Germline loops: CDR1 SGHRS, CDR2 YFSETQ. Trimming shortened V by 4 bases and J by 2 bases, and 24 bases separated the two germline ends. The CDR3 DNA follows: TGCGCCAGCAGCCCAAACGAGGGGGGGGCGCGAGTGACTAATGAAAAACTGTTTTTT. Translated, it gives CASSPNEGGARVTNEKLFF.

This clone was seen only once. The chain uses TRBV4-3 and TRBJ2-2; TRBD1 agrees at 10 bases. This CDR3 has 14 amino acids. With 10 bases clipped from V and 4 bases from J, the junction kept 6 bases outside the gene matches. CDR1 and CDR2 (germline): LGHNA, YSLEER. The CDR3 loop is CATTGDRGTGELFF. Written as DNA, the CDR3 is TGCGCCACTACCGGGGACAGGGGCACCGGGGAGCTGTTTTTT.

V and J are TRBV6-6 and TRBJ1-5; TRBD1 is a possible D gene (5 bases). With 2 bases removed from V and 4 bases from J, the gap between germline ends came to 12 bases. Germline CDR1 reads MNHNY; CDR2 reads SVGAGI (reference sequence). This CDR3 spans 15 amino acids. The CDR3 reads CASSYPPRVNQPQHF. CDR3 coding DNA: TGTGCCAGCAGTTACCCCCCCAGGGTGAATCAGCCCCAGCATTTT.

This chain connects TRBV19 to TRBJ2-3; 13 bases align to TRBD2. With V trimmed by 6 bases and J by 0 bases, 9 bases remained unmatched. CDR1 and CDR2 from the germline V gene are LNHDA and SQIVND (reference sequence). This CDR3 region has 18 residues. CDR3 DNA: TGTGCCAGTAGACTGGGACTAGCGGGGCCTACTAGCACAGATACGCAGTATTTT. This codes for CASRLGLAGPTSTDTQYF.